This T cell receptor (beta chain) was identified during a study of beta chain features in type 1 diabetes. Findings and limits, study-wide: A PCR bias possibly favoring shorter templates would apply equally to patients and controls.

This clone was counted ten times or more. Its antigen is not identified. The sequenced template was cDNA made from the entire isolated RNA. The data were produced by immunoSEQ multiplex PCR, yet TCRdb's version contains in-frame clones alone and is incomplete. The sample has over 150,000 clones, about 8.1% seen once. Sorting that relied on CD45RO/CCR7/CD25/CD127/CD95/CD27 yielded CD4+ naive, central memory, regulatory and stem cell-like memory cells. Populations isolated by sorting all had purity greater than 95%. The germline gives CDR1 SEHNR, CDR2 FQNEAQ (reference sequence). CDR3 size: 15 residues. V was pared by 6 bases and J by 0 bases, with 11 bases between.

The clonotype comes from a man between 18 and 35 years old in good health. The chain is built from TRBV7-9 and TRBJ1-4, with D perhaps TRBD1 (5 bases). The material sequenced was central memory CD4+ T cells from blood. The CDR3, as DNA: TGTGCCAGCAGGGGAAAGACAGCAACTAATGAAAAACTGTTTTTT. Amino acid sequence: CASRGKTATNEKLFF.